This T cell receptor (beta chain) originates from a study of shared clonotypes between healthy human individuals. Study-level information: The people who gave samples were a couple of women and a few men aged 18 to 49. Findings of the study overall: The study generally estimated greater richness for naive than memory subsets.

Donors had no recently reported acute infections or vaccinations and were HIV-negative. Researchers partitioned CD4+ cells into CD45RA+ naive and CD45RA-negative memory subsets. As concerns this clone: Its matching antigen is unknown.

Assay: immunoSEQ multiplex PCR; the TCRdb copy retains only in-frame clones and omits some. The sample consists of about 960,000 clones, 60% to 85% of them appearing once. Germline V CDR1 and CDR2: SGHRS, YFSETQ. CDR3 length: 14 amino acids. Trimming stripped 4 bases from V and 7 bases from J, with 14 bases between. V is TRBV5-1 and J is TRBJ2-2; weak D call: TRBD1 (6 bases). The source material was memory CD4+ T cells sorted from blood. Subset indicated: CD45RA-negative fraction. This TCR was recovered from a man in his late teens or twenties in good health. CDR3 loop: CASSITQGIGELFF. The CDR3 DNA reads as TGCGCCAGCAGCATAACCCAGGGGATCGGGGAGCTGTTTTTT.